The T cell receptor (beta chain) under discussion was sequenced for a study of cytomegalovirus exposure and HLA in healthy donors. Looking at the study overall: A previous analysis identified approximately 110 million unique TCR beta sequences derived from roughly 190 million T cells. Genotyping showed roughly 83% of almost 400 donors falling in the Caucasian-associated ancestry cluster. Study-level points and caveats: In a later analysis, several top co-occurrence clusters appeared linked to parvovirus B19, influenza, CMV and Epstein-Barr virus.

This CDR3 spans 15 amino acids. Comments on this clone: Its antigen is not known.

The primer mix had 60 Vbeta and 13 Jbeta primers. Repertoires were generated with immunoSEQ multiplex PCR, while TCRdb's copy carries only in-frame clones and drops some. This sample yields about 70,000 clones, of which around 70% are seen a single time; about an eighth belongs to the top ten. The TCR originated in a human donor in good health. Sequencing was done on a sample of PBMCs. This rearrangement joins TRBV21-1 to TRBJ2-1; the table's D call TRBD1 went unverified against the DNA. TRBV21-1 is a recognized pseudogene. The CDR3 loop is CASSNWAHSYNEQFF. The CDR3, as DNA: TGTGCCAGCAGCAATTGGGCCCACTCCTACAATGAGCAGTTCTTC.